Below, 18 T cell receptor beta chains from the same sample are listed, as sequenced in a study of blood T cell repertoires in COVID-19. Here immunoSEQ multiplex PCR was the method, and the copy in TCRdb shows in-frame clones only, minus some. The data contain around 130,000 clones, roughly four fifths of them singletons. Sequencing was carried out using peripheral blood. The receptors were gathered from a woman aged 55-70 years with acute or convalescent COVID-19.

A word on this clone: In the same sample, other DNA sequences code for this CDR3. This chain links TRBV18 with TRBJ1-1; unclear D gene. Germline lookup yields CDR1 KGHSH and CDR2 LQKENI. The CDR3 has 13 residues. V gave up 2 bases and J gave up 0 bases, with 4 bases separating them. The CDR3 protein is CASSPGLNTEAFF. The CDR3 coding sequence is TGTGCCAGCTCACCAGGCCTGAACACTGAAGCTTTCTTT.

This chain links TRBV30 with TRBJ1-1; D is ambiguous. Trimming cost V 0 bases and J 4 bases, with 9 bases left between them. The germline gives CDR1 GTSNPN, CDR2 SVGIG (reference sequence). The CDR3 covers 13 residues. The CDR3 here is CAWSVRRSTEAFF. The DNA of the CDR3 is TGTGCCTGGAGTGTACGGAGGTCCACTGAAGCTTTCTTT.

This chain links TRBV19 with TRBJ1-2; 8 bases map to TRBD1. The CDR3 is made up of 14 amino acids. Germline values: CDR1 LNHDA, CDR2 SQIVND (reference sequence). The V segment lost 5 bases and the J segment 6 bases; nucleotides outside the gene matches: 8. CDR3 DNA: TGTGCCAGTAGTTCAACCGGGACAGGTGATGGCTACACCTTC. Translating it yields CASSSTGTGDGYTF.

This clone was seen once. The chain combines TRBV7-9 with TRBJ2-1, with 8 bases aligning to TRBD2. This CDR3 is 16 amino acids long. V shed 2 bases and J 5 bases; nucleotides not matched to a gene: 8. CDR1 is SEHNR and CDR2 is FQNEAQ in the germline V gene (reference sequence). CDR3 sequence (DNA): TGTGCCAGCAGCTTACTCGGCGCTAGCGGGCACAATGAGCAGTTCTTC. Residues: CASSLLGASGHNEQFF.

The chain links TRBV18 to TRBJ1-1, with TRBD1 matching over 9 bases. Germline V CDR1 and CDR2: KGHSH, LQKENI. Trimming cost V 3 bases and J 4 bases; bases outside gene matches: 12. This CDR3 has 17 residues. CDR3 residues: CASSPSRDRVGSTEAFF. The CDR3 region has the DNA TGTGCCAGCTCACCGTCCCGGGACAGGGTAGGAAGCACTGAAGCTTTCTTT.

V gene TRBV27 combines with J gene TRBJ1-5; possible D gene TRBD1, 6 bases. Trimming pared 8 bases from V and 2 bases from J, leaving 16 bases between. Germline CDR1 MNHEY, CDR2 SMNVEV (reference sequence). This CDR3 spans 15 amino acids. CDR3 protein: CASSPMAGGNQPQHF. CDR3 sequence (DNA): TGTGCCAGCTCTCCTATGGCAGGGGGCAATCAGCCCCAGCATTTT.

Details on this clone: The sample has other DNA sequences that encode this CDR3 too. This chain links TRBV4-1 with TRBJ1-2, with D possibly TRBD1 on 5 matching bases. The V end was cut by 1 base, the J end by 4 bases, with 7 bases between. This CDR3 region has 13 residues. Germline CDR1 reads MGHRA; CDR2 reads YSYEKL. The CDR3 DNA is TGCGCCAGCAGCCAAGCAGACAGCTATGGCTACACCTTC. It is translated as CASSQADSYGYTF.

The chain joins TRBV10-3 to TRBJ1-2; possible D gene TRBD1, 5 bases. This CDR3 is 14 amino acids long. The V gene's germline CDR1 is ENHRY and CDR2 SYGVKD. Trimming removed 6 bases at V and 3 bases at J, with 14 bases between. The DNA for the CDR3 is TGTGCCATCAGCCAGGGAGGGTTTGACTATGGCTACACCTTC. This encodes CAISQGGFDYGYTF.

The V gene is TRBV5-4, the J gene TRBJ1-2; maybe TRBD1 (6 bases). The germline V and J ends were trimmed by 4 bases and 2 bases, with 18 bases remaining between them. Germline lookup yields CDR1 SGHNT and CDR2 YYREEE (reference sequence). The CDR3 is 16 residues long. The DNA for the CDR3 is TGTGCCAGCAGCCATTTGGGGGCGAGGTCCAACTATGGCTACACCTTC. Protein: CASSHLGARSNYGYTF.

This rearrangement joins TRBV7-9 to TRBJ2-6, with 9 bases aligning to TRBD2. The trim removed 1 base at V and 0 bases at J, leaving 4 bases unmatched. Germline V lookup: CDR1 SEHNR, CDR2 FQNEAQ (reference sequence). The CDR3 is 18 residues long. CDR3 nucleotides: TGTGCCAGCAGCTTAGGAGCGGGGGGAAACTCTGGGGCCAACGTCCTGACTTTC. This translates into CASSLGAGGNSGANVLTF.

The chain couples TRBV11-2 to TRBJ1-5; the D gene is possibly TRBD1 (5 bases). Trimming removed 5 bases at V and 7 bases at J, with 12 bases between. Germline loops: CDR1 SGHAT, CDR2 FQNNGV. The CDR3 has 13 residues. CDR3 DNA sequence: TGTGCCAGCAGCATAAGCAGGGTACAGCCCCAGCATTTT. This translates into CASSISRVQPQHF. Variable domain in full (rest from reference TRBV11-2 and TRBJ1-5): EAGVAQSPRYKIIEKRQSVAFWCNPISGHATLYWYQQILGQGPKLLIQFQNNGVVDDSQLPKDRFSAERLKGVDSTLKIQPAKLEDSAVYLCASSISRVQPQHFGDGTRLSIL.

The rearrangement links TRBV24-1 to TRBJ1-2; no clear D. V was shortened by 4 bases and J by 4 bases, with 9 bases between the two germline ends. CDR1 is KGHDR, CDR2 SFDVKD, per germline. The CDR3 spans 13 residues. The CDR3 region is CATSDGEPYGYTF. CDR3 in DNA: TGTGCCACCAGTGACGGGGAACCCTATGGCTACACCTTC.

The CDR3 DNA reads as TGTGCCAGTAGCCCCGGGGATACGCAGTATTTT. As protein: CASSPGDTQYF. The V and J genes are TRBV19 and TRBJ2-3; D uncertain. This CDR3 region has 11 residues. Germline V gene sequence: CDR1 LNHDA, CDR2 SQIVND (reference sequence). Between the trimmed V and J ends, which lost 6 bases and 6 bases, there was a span of 7 bases. The full variable domain, in which reference TRBV19 and TRBJ2-3 provide the parts outside the CDR3, is DGGITQSPKYLFRKEGQNVTLSCEQNLNHDAMYWYRQDPGQGLRLIYYSQIVNDFQKGDIAEGYSVSREKKESFPLTVTSAQKNPTAFYLCASSPGDTQYFGPGTRLTVL.

This clone was found once. This chain links TRBV6-5 with TRBJ1-3; D perhaps matches TRBD1 (6 bases). With 7 bases removed from V and 2 bases from J, the gap between germline ends came to 15 bases. This CDR3 is 15 amino acids long. From germline, CDR1 is MNHEY and CDR2 SVGAGI. The CDR3 here is CASTPEGGPGNTIYF. CDR3 DNA: TGTGCCAGCACTCCAGAGGGGGGGCCTGGAAACACCATATATTTT.

The chain employs TRBV4-2 and TRBJ2-5; unclear D gene. Trimming left V 1 base short and J 1 base short, with 10 bases between. This CDR3 comprises 15 residues. Germline CDR1 and CDR2: LGHNA and YNFKEQ. The CDR3 DNA is TGTGCCAGCAGCCAAGGCGTCCTGATCCAAGAGACCCAGTACTTC. This translates into CASSQGVLIQETQYF.

The V and J genes are TRBV5-6 and TRBJ2-2, with 7 bases fitting TRBD1. The CDR3 loop spans 15 amino acids. Germline V gene data show CDR1 as SGHDT and CDR2 as YYEEEE. V gave up 2 bases and J gave up 1 base; unmatched junction bases: 2. The CDR3 here is CASSLQGRNTGELFF. CDR3 DNA sequence: TGTGCCAGCAGCTTACAGGGGCGGAACACCGGGGAGCTGTTTTTT.

For this clone: Compared with germline, one end of the junction differs, possibly owing to a read error. This chain uses TRBV7-2 with TRBJ2-5; no reliable D call. The CDR3 is made up of 12 amino acids. The germline V gene encodes CDR1 SGHTA and CDR2 FQGNSA. The CDR3 nucleotides are TGTGCCGGCAGCTATATGCAAGAGACCCAGTACTTC. This encodes CAGSYMQETQYF.

The V and J genes are TRBV29-1 and TRBJ2-5; TRBD1 matches 9 bases. Germline lookup yields CDR1 SQVTM and CDR2 ANQGSEA. After removal of 6 bases from V and 5 bases from J, the junction contained 7 bases not matched to a gene. The CDR3 extends over 13 amino acids. CDR3 DNA sequence: TGCAGCGTGGACAGGGGTATGATGGAGACCCAGTACTTC. Protein product: CSVDRGMMETQYF.